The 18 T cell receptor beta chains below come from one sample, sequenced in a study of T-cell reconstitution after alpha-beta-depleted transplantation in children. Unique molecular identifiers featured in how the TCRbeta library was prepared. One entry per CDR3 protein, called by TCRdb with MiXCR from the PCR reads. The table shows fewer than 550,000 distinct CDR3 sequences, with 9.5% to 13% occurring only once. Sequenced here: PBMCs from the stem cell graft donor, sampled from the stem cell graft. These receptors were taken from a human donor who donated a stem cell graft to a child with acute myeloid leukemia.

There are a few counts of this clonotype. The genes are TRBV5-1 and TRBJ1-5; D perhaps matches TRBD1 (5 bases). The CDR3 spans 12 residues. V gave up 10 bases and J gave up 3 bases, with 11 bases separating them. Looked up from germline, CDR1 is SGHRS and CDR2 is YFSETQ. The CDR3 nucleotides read TGCGCCTCAAGGGGTTACAATCAGCCCCAGCATTTT. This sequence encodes CASRGYNQPQHF.

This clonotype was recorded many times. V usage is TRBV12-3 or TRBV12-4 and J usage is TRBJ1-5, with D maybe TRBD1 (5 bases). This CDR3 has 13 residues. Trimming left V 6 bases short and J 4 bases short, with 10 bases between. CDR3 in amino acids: CASSLRQNQPQHF. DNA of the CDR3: TGTGCCAGCAGCCTAAGACAGAATCAGCCCCAGCATTTT.

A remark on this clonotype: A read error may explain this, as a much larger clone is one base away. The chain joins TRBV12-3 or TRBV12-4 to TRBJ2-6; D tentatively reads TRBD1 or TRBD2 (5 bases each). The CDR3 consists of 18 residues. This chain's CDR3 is CASSLILQAGSGANGLTF. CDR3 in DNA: TGTGCCAGCAGTTTAATTCTACAGGCGGGCTCTGGGGCCAACGGCCTGACTTTC.

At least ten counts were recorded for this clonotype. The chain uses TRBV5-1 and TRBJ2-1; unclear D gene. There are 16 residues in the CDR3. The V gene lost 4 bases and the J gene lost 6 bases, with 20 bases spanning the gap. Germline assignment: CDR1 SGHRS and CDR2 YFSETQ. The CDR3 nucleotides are TGCGCCAGCAGCCACGGACCCTTTAAGCGATCCAATGAGCAGTTCTTC. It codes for CASSHGPFKRSNEQFF.

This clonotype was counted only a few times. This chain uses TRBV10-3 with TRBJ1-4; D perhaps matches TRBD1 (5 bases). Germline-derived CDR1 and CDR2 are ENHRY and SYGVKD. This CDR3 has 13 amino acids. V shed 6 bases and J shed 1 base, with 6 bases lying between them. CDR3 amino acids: CAIRGETNEKLFF. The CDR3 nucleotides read TGTGCCATCAGGGGGGAAACTAATGAAAAACTGTTTTTT.

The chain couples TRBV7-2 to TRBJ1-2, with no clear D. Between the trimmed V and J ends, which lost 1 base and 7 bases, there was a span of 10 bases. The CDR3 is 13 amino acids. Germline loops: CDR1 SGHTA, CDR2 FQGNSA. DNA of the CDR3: TGTGCCAGCAGCTTAGACCTCTTATTTGGCTACACCTTC. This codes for CASSLDLLFGYTF.

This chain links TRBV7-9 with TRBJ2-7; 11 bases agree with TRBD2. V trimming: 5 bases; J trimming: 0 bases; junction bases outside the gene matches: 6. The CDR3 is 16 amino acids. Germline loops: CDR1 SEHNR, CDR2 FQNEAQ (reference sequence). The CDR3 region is CASSRLTSGGSYEQYF. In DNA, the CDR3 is TGTGCCAGCAGCCGCCTCACTAGCGGGGGCTCCTACGAGCAGTACTTC.

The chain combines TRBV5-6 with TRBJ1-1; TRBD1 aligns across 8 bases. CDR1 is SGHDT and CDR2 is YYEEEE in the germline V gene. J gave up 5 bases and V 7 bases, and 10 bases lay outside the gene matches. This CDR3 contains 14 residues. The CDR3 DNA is TGTGCCAGCCAAAAAGGACAGGGTTGGACTGAAGCTTTCTTT. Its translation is CASQKGQGWTEAFF.

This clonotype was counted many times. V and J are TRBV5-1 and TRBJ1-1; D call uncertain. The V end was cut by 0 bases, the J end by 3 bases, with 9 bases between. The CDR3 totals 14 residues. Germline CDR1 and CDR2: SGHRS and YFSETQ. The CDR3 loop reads CASSLGFGDTEAFF. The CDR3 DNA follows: TGCGCCAGCAGCTTGGGGTTCGGGGACACTGAAGCTTTCTTT. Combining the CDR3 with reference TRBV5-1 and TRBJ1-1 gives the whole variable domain KAGVTQTPRYLIKTRGQQVTLSCSPISGHRSVSWYQQTPGQGLQFLFEYFSETQRNKGNFPGRFSGRQFSNSRSEMNVSTLELGDSALYLCASSLGFGDTEAFFGQGTRLTVV.

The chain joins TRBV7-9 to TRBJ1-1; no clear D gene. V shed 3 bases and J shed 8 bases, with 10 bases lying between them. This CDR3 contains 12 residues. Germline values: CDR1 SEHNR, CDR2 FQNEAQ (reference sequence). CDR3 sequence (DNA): TGTGCCAGCAGCTTGGTGTCAGACGAAGCTTTCTTT. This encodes CASSLVSDEAFF.

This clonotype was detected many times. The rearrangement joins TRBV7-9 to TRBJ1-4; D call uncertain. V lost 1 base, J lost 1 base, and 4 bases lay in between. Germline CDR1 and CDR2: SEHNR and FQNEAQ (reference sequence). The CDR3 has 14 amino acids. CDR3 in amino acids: CASSLVETNEKLFF. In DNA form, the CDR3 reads TGTGCCAGCAGCTTAGTTGAAACTAATGAAAAACTGTTTTTT.

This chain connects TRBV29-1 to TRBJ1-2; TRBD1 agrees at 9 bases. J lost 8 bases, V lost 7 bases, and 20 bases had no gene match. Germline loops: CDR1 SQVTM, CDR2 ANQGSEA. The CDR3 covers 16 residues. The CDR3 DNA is TGCAGCGCCTCGCCCGTTTTCCGGGACAGGGTATCAGGCTACACCTTC. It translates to CSASPVFRDRVSGYTF.

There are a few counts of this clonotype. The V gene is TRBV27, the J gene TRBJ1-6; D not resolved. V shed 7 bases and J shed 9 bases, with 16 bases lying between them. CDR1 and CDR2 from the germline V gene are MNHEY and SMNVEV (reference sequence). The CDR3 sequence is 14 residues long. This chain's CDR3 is CASTGYGFGSPLHF. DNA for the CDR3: TGTGCCAGCACCGGCTACGGGTTTGGTTCACCCCTCCACTTT.

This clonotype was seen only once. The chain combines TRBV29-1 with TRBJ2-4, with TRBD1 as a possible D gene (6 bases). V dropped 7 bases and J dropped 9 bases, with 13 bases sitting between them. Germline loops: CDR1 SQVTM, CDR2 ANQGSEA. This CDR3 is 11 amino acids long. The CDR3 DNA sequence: TGCAGCGGGACAGTTGAGGGCATTCAGTACTTC. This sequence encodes CSGTVEGIQYF.

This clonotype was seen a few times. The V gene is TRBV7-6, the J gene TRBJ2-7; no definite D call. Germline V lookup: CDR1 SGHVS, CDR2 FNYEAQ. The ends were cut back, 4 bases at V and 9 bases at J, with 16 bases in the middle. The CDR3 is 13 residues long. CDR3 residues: CASSSHHGEAQYF. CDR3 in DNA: TGTGCCAGCAGCTCCCACCACGGAGAGGCGCAGTACTTC.

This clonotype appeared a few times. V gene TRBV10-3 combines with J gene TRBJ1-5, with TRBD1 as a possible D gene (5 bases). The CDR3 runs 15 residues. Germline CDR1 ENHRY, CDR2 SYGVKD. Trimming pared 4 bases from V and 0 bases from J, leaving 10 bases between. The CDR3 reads CAISGGAYSNQPQHF. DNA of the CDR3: TGTGCCATCAGTGGAGGGGCCTATAGCAATCAGCCCCAGCATTTT.

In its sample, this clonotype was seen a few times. This CDR3 is CASSGGGSNSPLHF. The CDR3 DNA sequence: TGCGCCAGCAGTGGTGGAGGGAGCAATTCACCCCTCCACTTT. V and J are TRBV10-2 and TRBJ1-6; D is unclear. The CDR3 length is 14 residues. Germline V gene lookup returns CDR1 WSHSY and CDR2 SAAADI. The V end was cut by 4 bases, the J end by 7 bases, with 11 bases between.

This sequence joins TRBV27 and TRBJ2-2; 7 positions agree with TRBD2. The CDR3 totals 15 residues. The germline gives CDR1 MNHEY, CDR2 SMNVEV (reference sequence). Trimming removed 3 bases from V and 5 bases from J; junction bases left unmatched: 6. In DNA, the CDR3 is TGTGCCAGCAGTTTCCCCGGGCGGGGGACCGGGGAGCTGTTTTTT. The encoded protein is CASSFPGRGTGELFF.